Sequencing of this TCR beta chain was carried out in a study of vaccination effects on CD4 cells after COVID-19. This clone ranks as medium-sized. Its antigen is as yet unknown. TCRdb's table, derived via immunoSEQ multiplex PCR, lists solely in-frame clones and lacks some. The repertoire holds about 24,000 clones, with less than 75% as singletons. V was trimmed by 7 bases and J by 1 base, leaving 5 bases between them. Germline-derived CDR1 and CDR2 are SGHNT and YYREEE (reference sequence). The CDR3 runs 11 residues. Sequencing was preceded by expansion of antigen-specific CD4+ T cells with viral peptide pools in the ViraFEST assay. CD4+ T cell isolation took place after approximately 11 days of culture. The participants, recipients of two vaccine doses, got either BNT162b2 or mRNA-1273. Neither prior SARS-CoV-2 infection nor positive nucleocapsid antibodies were present in the vaccine recipients.

V usage is TRBV5-4 and J usage is TRBJ1-1, with D unclear. The starting material was CD4+ T cells from PBMCs cultured with SARS-CoV-2 spike peptides, obtained after COVID-19 vaccination. The receptor comes from a human donor who received a COVID-19 vaccine. CDR3 sequence: CASSSNTEAFF. CDR3 in DNA: TGTGCCAGCTCTTCGAACACTGAAGCTTTCTTT.